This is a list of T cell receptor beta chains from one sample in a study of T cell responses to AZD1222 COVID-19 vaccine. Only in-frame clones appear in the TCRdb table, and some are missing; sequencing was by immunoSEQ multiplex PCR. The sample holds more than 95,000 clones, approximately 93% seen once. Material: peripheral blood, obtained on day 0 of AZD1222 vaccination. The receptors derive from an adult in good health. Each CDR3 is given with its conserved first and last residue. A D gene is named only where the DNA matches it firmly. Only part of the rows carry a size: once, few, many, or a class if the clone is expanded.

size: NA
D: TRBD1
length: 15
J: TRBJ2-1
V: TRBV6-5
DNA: TGTGCCAGCAGACTCGGGACAGGGGCTTTCAATGAGCAGTTCTTC
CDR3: CASRLGTGAFNEQFF

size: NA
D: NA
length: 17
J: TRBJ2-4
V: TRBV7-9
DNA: TGTGCCAGCACCAAATGCAACGTCCTAATAGCCAAAAACATTCAGTACTTC
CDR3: CASTKCNVLIAKNIQYF

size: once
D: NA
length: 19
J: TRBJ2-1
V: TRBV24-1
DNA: TGTGCCACCAGTGATTTGCAAGGACAACCAGGCGGCTCCTACAATGAGCAGTTCTTC
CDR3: CATSDLQGQPGGSYNEQFF

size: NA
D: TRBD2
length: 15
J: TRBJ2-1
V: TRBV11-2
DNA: TGTGCCAGCAGCCAGGGACTAGGGCTCTTCCATGAGCAGTTCTTC
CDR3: CASSQGLGLFHEQFF

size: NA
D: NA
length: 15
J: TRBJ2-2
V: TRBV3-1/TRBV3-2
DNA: TGTGCGAATCCTCTGGGGGAGGCGGACACCGGGGAGCTGTTTTTT
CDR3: CANPLGEADTGELFF

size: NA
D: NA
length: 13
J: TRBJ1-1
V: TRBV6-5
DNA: TGTGCCAGCAGTCAACAGCTGAACACTGAAGCTTTCTTT
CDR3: CASSQQLNTEAFF

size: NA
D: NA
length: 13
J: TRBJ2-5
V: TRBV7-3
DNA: TGTGCCAGCAGCCGCGCAGGTCACGAGACCCAGTACTTC
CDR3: CASSRAGHETQYF

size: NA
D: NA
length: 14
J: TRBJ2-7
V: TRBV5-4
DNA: TGTGCCAGCAGCTCGAAGGACGGGGAATACGAGCAGTACTTC
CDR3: CASSSKDGEYEQYF

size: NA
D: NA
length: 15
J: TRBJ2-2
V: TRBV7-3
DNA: TGTGCCAGCAGCTTAGGGCTGTCGAACGACGGGGAGCTGTTTTTT
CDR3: CASSLGLSNDGELFF

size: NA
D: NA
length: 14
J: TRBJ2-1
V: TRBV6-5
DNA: TGTGCCAGCAGTTCTAGAGGGGCCTACAATGAGCAGTTCTTC
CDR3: CASSSRGAYNEQFF

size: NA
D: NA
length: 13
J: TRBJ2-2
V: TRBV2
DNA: TGTGCCAGCAGGGAAGGGATTGCCGGGGAGCTGTTTTTT
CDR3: CASREGIAGELFF

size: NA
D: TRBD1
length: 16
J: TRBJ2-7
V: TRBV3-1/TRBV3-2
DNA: TGTGCCAGCAGCCAAGAAGTACAGGGGGCACCCTACGAGCAGTACTTC
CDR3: CASSQEVQGAPYEQYF